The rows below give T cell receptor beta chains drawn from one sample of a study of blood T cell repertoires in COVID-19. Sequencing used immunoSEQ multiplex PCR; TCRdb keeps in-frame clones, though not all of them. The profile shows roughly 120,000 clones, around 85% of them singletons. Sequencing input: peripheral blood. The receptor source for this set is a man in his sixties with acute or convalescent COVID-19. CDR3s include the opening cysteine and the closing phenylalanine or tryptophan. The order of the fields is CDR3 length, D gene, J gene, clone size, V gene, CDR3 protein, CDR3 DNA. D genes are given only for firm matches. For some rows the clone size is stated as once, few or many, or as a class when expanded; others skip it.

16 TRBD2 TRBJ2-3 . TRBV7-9 CASSRLAGVSTDTQYF TGTGCCAGCAGCCGCTTAGCGGGGGTTAGCACAGATACGCAGTATTTT
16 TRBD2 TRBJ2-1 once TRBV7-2 CASSFRLAGYYNEQFF TGTGCCAGCAGCTTCAGACTAGCGGGATACTACAATGAGCAGTTCTTC
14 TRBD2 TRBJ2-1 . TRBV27 CASKRAGGHNEQFF TGTGCCAGCAAAAGAGCGGGAGGGCACAATGAGCAGTTCTTC
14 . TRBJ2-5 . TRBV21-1 CASSNPGGRETQYF TGTGCCAGCAGCAACCCCGGGGGGCGAGAGACCCAGTACTTC
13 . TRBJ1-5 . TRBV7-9 CANSLSGSQPQHF TGTGCCAACAGCTTGTCAGGAAGTCAGCCCCAGCATTTT
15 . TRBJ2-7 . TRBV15 CATSREISAAYEQYF TGTGCCACCAGCAGAGAAATTAGCGCAGCCTACGAGCAGTACTTC
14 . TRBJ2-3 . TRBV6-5 CATRVASGTDTQYF TGTGCCACCAGAGTGGCCAGCGGCACAGATACGCAGTATTTT
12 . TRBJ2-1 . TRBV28 CASYAPEDEQFF TGTGCCAGTTACGCCCCGGAGGATGAGCAGTTCTTC
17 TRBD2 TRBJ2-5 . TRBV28 CASSAWTSGRDQETQYF TGTGCCAGCAGTGCCTGGACTAGCGGGAGGGACCAAGAGACCCAGTACTTC
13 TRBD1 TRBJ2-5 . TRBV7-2 CASSQSGGETQYF TGTGCCAGCAGTCAGTCAGGGGGAGAGACCCAGTACTTC
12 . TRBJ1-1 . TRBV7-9 CAAGRGNTEAFF TGTGCTGCCGGAAGGGGGAACACTGAAGCTTTCTTT
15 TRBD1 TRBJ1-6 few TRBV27 CASNRQGRLNSPLHF TGTGCCAGCAATCGACAGGGTCGGCTGAATTCACCCCTCCACTTT
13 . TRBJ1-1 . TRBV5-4 CASSFWGATEAFF TGTGCCAGCAGCTTTTGGGGCGCGACTGAAGCTTTCTTT
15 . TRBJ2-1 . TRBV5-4 CASSSSSRGYNEQFF TGTGCCAGCAGCTCCTCCTCCCGGGGCTACAATGAGCAGTTCTTC
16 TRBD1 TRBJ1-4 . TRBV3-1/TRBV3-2 CASSQDFGQGGEKLFF TGTGCCAGCAGCCAAGATTTCGGACAGGGCGGTGAAAAACTGTTTTTT
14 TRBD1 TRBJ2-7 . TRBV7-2 CASSIGTGYSEQYF TGTGCCAGCAGCATCGGGACAGGGTATTCCGAGCAGTACTTC
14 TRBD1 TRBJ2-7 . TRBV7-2 CASRQGTGSNEQYF TGTGCCAGCAGACAAGGGACAGGGAGCAACGAGCAGTACTTC
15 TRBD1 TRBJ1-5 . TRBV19 CASRWDRVSDQPQHF TGTGCCAGTAGGTGGGACAGGGTCTCCGATCAGCCCCAGCATTTT
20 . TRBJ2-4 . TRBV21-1 CASSKRQGAGRPRTKNIQYF TGTGCCAGCAGCAAGAGACAGGGGGCGGGTAGGCCAAGAACCAAAAACATTCAGTACTTC
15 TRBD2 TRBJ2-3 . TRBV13 CASSILAGATDTQYF TGTGCCAGCAGCATCCTAGCGGGAGCGACAGATACGCAGTATTTT
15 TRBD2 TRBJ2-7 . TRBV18 CASSPFAGEEYEQYF TGTGCCAGCTCACCATTTGCGGGAGAAGAATACGAGCAGTACTTC
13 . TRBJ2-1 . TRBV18 CASSPPTRNEQFF TGTGCCAGCTCACCACCTACTCGTAATGAGCAGTTCTTC
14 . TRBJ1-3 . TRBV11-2 CASSFLRSGNTIYF TGTGCCAGCAGCTTCCTACGCTCTGGAAACACCATATATTTT
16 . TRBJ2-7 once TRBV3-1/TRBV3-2 CASSQGAGAAAYEQYF TGTGCCAGCAGCCAAGGGGCAGGGGCGGCTGCCTACGAGCAGTACTTC
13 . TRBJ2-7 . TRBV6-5 CASSYREFYEQYF TGTGCCAGCAGTTACAGGGAGTTCTACGAGCAGTACTTC
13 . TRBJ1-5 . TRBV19 CASSIEEDQPQHF TGTGCCAGTAGTATAGAGGAGGATCAGCCCCAGCATTTT
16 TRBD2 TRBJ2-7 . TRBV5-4 CASSSPNEAREIGQYF TGTGCCAGCAGCTCCCCAAACGAAGCGCGGGAGATAGGGCAGTACTTC
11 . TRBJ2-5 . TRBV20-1 CSATLQETQYF TGCAGTGCTACTCTCCAAGAGACCCAGTACTTC
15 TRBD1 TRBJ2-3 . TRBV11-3 CASSLGTGIADTQYF TGTGCCAGCAGCTTAGGGACAGGGATTGCAGATACGCAGTATTTT
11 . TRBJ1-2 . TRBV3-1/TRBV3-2 CASSTAGGYTF TGTGCCAGCAGCACGGCGGGTGGCTACACCTTC
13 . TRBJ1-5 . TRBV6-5 CASRQRQSSPQHF TGTGCCAGCAGACAACGCCAGTCTTCGCCCCAGCATTTT
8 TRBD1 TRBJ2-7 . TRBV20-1 CSAGQKYF TGCAGTGCGGGACAGAAGTACTTC
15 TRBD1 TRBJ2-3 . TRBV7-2 CASSLGGTGPDTQYF TGTGCCAGCAGCTTGGGTGGGACAGGGCCAGATACGCAGTATTTT
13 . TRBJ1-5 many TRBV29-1 CSVLVARDQPQHF TGCAGCGTTCTGGTCGCCAGGGATCAGCCCCAGCATTTT
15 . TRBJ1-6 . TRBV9 CASSALGRDNSPLHF TGTGCCAGCAGCGCCCTCGGGCGGGATAATTCACCCCTCCACTTT
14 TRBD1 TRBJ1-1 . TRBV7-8 CASSFDRVYTEAFF TGTGCCAGCAGCTTCGACAGGGTCTACACTGAAGCTTTCTTT
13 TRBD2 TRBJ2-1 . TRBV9 CASSRTWEGEQFF TGTGCCAGCAGCCGGACCTGGGAGGGTGAGCAGTTCTTC
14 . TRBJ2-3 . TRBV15 CATGQAGGSDTQYF TGTGCCACCGGACAGGCGGGAGGATCAGATACGCAGTATTTT
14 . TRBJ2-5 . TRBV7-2 CASSLARGQETQYF TGTGCCAGCAGCTTAGCAAGGGGACAAGAGACCCAGTACTTC
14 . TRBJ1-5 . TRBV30 CAFSQGIDNQPQHF TGTGCCTTTTCACAGGGAATTGACAATCAGCCCCAGCATTTT
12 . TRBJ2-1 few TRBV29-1 CSVDPSRGEQFF TGCAGCGTTGATCCTAGCCGAGGTGAGCAGTTCTTC
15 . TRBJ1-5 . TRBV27 CASSLIWAENQPQHF TGTGCCAGCAGTTTAATATGGGCAGAAAATCAGCCCCAGCATTTT
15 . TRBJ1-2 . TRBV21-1 CAREGSGGKDYGYTF TGTGCCAGGGAGGGGTCAGGGGGGAAAGACTATGGCTACACCTTC
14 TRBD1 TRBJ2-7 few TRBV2 CASSETGGSYEQYF TGTGCCAGCAGTGAGACAGGGGGCTCCTACGAGCAGTACTTC
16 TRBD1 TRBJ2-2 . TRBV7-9 CASSSGTGVNAGELFF TGTGCCAGCAGCTCGGGGACAGGGGTCAACGCCGGGGAGCTGTTTTTT
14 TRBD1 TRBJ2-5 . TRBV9 CASSGWTGGETQYF TGTGCCAGCAGCGGTTGGACAGGGGGAGAGACCCAGTACTTC
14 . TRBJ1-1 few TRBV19 CASSMGSLNTEAFF TGTGCCAGTAGTATGGGCAGCTTGAACACTGAAGCTTTCTTT
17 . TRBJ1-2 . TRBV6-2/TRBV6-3 CASSLDGSTLFGYGYTF TGTGCCAGCAGTTTAGACGGGAGTACCCTATTTGGCTATGGCTACACCTTC
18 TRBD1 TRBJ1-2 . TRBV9 CASSPGTGLTRGNYGYTF TGTGCCAGCAGCCCCGGGACAGGACTTACCCGGGGAAACTATGGCTACACCTTC
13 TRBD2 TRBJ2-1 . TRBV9 CASSVVAGSEQFF TGTGCCAGCAGCGTAGTAGCGGGCTCTGAGCAGTTCTTC
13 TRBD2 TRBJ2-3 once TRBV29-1 CSVVLAGGTTQYF TGCAGCGTTGTATTAGCGGGAGGAACAACGCAGTATTTT